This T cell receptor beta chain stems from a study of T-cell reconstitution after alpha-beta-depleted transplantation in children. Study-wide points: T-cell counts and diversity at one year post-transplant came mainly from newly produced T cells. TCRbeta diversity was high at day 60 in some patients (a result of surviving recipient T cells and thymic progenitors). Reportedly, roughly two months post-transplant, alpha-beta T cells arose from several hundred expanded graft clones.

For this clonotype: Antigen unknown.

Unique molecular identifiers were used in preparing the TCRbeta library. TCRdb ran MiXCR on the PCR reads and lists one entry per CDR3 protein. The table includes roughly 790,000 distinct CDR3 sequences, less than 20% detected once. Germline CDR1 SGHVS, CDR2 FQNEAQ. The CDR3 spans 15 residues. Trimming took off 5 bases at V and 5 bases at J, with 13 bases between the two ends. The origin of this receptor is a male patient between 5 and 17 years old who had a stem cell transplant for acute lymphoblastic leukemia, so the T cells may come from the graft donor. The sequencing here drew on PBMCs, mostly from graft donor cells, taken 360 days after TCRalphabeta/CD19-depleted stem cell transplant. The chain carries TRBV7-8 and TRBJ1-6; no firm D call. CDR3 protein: CASSPGSRHNSPLHF. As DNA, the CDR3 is TGTGCCAGCAGCCCTGGGTCCCGACATAATTCACCCCTCCACTTT.